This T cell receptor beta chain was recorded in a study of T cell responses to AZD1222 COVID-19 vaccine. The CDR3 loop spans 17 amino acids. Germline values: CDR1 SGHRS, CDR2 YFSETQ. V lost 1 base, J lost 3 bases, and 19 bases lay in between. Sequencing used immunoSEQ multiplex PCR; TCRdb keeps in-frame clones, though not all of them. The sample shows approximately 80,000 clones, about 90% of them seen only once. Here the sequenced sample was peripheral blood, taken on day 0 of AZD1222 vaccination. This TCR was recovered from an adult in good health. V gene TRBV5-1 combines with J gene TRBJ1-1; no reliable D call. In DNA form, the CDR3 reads TGCGCCAGCAGCTTGTCGGGCGGTCCCGGGGTGGACACTGAAGCTTTCTTT. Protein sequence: CASSLSGGPGVDTEAFF.